The next 9 T cell receptor beta chains were all read from a single sample in a study of Ad26.COV2.S vaccination and SARS-CoV-2 variants. This sample's treatment: 15 to 20 received Ad26.COV2.S at low or high dose, single or two shots; about 5 received placebo; per-sample allocation not given. The samples were gathered on day 63 after the first injection of vaccine or placebo. The method was immunoSEQ multiplex PCR; TCRdb's version includes in-frame clones alone and lacks a portion of them. The top ten hold approximately 1.5% of the sample, which has about 680,000 clones, roughly 90% seen once. This specimen consisted of peripheral blood, obtained in a trial of Ad26.COV2.S vaccine versus placebo. These receptors came from a person aged 18-65 years who received the Ad26.COV2.S COVID-19 vaccine or a placebo.

The J gene is TRBJ1-5, the V gene TRBV10-3; 9 bases agree with TRBD1. V lost 6 bases, J lost 1 base, and 4 bases stayed unmatched. This CDR3 is built from 15 residues. CDR1 is ENHRY and CDR2 is SYGVKD in the germline V gene. The CDR3 sequence: CAISAGQGSNQPQHF. CDR3 bases: TGTGCCATCAGCGCAGGACAGGGGAGCAATCAGCCCCAGCATTTT.

The chain employs TRBV30 and TRBJ2-7; TRBD2 aligns across 7 bases. Germline CDR1 is GTSNPN and CDR2 is SVGIG (reference sequence). After removal of 0 bases from V and 3 bases from J, the junction contained 5 bases not matched to a gene. The CDR3 loop spans 14 amino acids. The CDR3 coding sequence is TGTGCCTGGAGTGTAGGGGCGGGGGTCTACGAGCAGTACTTC. It translates to CAWSVGAGVYEQYF.

This chain joins TRBV10-3 and TRBJ1-1; TRBD1 is a possible D gene (6 bases). The CDR3 spans 13 residues. The germline V and J ends were trimmed by 4 bases and 7 bases, with 13 bases remaining between them. CDR1 and CDR2 (germline): ENHRY, SYGVKD. CDR3 DNA sequence: TGTGCCATCAGTGCGGGGGGCCGAAATGAAGCTTTCTTT. This encodes CAISAGGRNEAFF.

The chain couples TRBV27 to TRBJ1-4; TRBD1 matches at 7 bases. Germline V gene lookup returns CDR1 MNHEY and CDR2 SMNVEV (reference sequence). Germline trimming cut 4 bases from V and 5 bases from J; bases unmatched to any gene: 4. This CDR3 is 14 amino acids long. The DNA of the CDR3 is TGTGCCAGCAGTTCTGGGACAGCAAATGAAAAACTGTTTTTT. It codes for CASSSGTANEKLFF.

This clone came up once. This sequence joins TRBV30 and TRBJ1-2, with TRBD1 matching over 9 bases. Trimming at V came to 3 bases and at J to 6 bases, leaving 5 bases not matched to a gene. Germline lookup yields CDR1 GTSNPN and CDR2 SVGIG (reference sequence). The CDR3 extends over 13 amino acids. CDR3 sequence: CAWSQDRGDGYTF. The CDR3 DNA follows: TGTGCCTGGAGCCAGGACAGGGGAGATGGCTACACCTTC.

This sequence joins TRBV2 and TRBJ2-7; D might be TRBD2 (5 bases). The CDR3 sequence is 12 residues long. Germline assignment: CDR1 SNHLY and CDR2 FYNNEI. V lost 1 base and J 5 bases, leaving 6 bases between the germline ends. CDR3 nucleotide sequence: TGTGCCAGCAGTGAAGTGAGGGACGAGCAGTACTTC. It is translated as CASSEVRDEQYF.

The chain combines TRBV24-1 with TRBJ1-1; TRBD1 aligns across 10 bases. The CDR3 is 16 residues long. CDR1 is KGHDR, CDR2 SFDVKD, per germline. The junction had 14 bases not matched to a gene; V was cut back by 4 bases and J by 10 bases. The chain's CDR3 is CATSEAGTGAFGGAFF. The CDR3 coding sequence is TGTGCCACCAGTGAGGCCGGGACAGGGGCCTTCGGGGGAGCTTTCTTT.

The rearrangement uses TRBV2 and TRBJ2-5, with D possibly being TRBD1 or TRBD2 (5 bases each). Germline V gene sequence: CDR1 SNHLY, CDR2 FYNNEI. The germline V and J ends were trimmed by 7 bases and 3 bases, with 18 bases remaining between them. The CDR3 loop spans 15 amino acids. The CDR3 region is CASNGDPRKKETQYF. CDR3 in DNA: TGTGCCAGCAACGGGGACCCTAGAAAAAAAGAGACCCAGTACTTC.

A remark on this clone: Mismatch with germline at one junction end may stem from a read error. The chain joins TRBV19 to TRBJ2-3; 8 bases fit TRBD2. The CDR3 has 17 residues. Germline CDR1 LNHDA, CDR2 SQIVND (reference sequence). CDR3 sequence: CASSIAGLRSSTDTQYF. In DNA form, the CDR3 reads TGTGCCAGTAGCATAGCGGGACTAAGATCAAGCACAGATACGCAGTATTTT.